Each of the 15 T cell receptor beta chains below was sequenced from the same sample in a study of CD8 T cells in ankylosing spondylitis. TCRdb re-called the 5' RACE reads through MiXCR, storing one row per CDR3 protein. The sample lists about 240,000 distinct CDR3 sequences, about 9.1% occurring once. Sequences were obtained from blood, either unsorted or a sorted T cell fraction (not recorded which). These receptors originate from a male donor with ankylosing spondylitis or in good health (not recorded which).

CDR3 DNA sequence: TGCAGTGCCACGAGGGGGTGGGGCACTGAAGCTTTCTTT. Translating it yields CSATRGWGTEAFF. The genes are TRBV20-1 and TRBJ1-1, with a possible D match to TRBD1 (6 bases). The germline gives CDR1 DFQATT, CDR2 SNEGSKA (reference sequence). The CDR3 length is 13 residues. V shed 6 bases and J shed 4 bases, with 15 bases lying between them.

Details on this clonotype: Just one base apart from a much larger clone, this may be a read error. This sequence joins TRBV6-5 and TRBJ1-2, with 8 bases aligning to TRBD1. J lost 7 bases, V lost 2 bases, and 9 bases had no gene match. The CDR3 consists of 15 residues. Looked up from germline, CDR1 is MNHEY and CDR2 is SVGAGI. CDR3 nucleotides: TGTGCCAGCAGTTACGTCGGACAGGGTTTCGGTGGCTACACCTTC. This codes for CASSYVGQGFGGYTF.

This clonotype came up many times. This chain joins TRBV20-1 and TRBJ1-1; no clear D. This CDR3 has 12 amino acids. V was clipped by 0 bases and J by 10 bases, with 12 bases between them. The germline gives CDR1 DFQATT, CDR2 SNEGSKA (reference sequence). For the CDR3, the DNA is TGCAGTGCTAGAGATGGGTCCCGGCCAGCTTTCTTT. Amino acid sequence: CSARDGSRPAFF.

In this sample, this clonotype turned up many times. This chain uses TRBV6-1 with TRBJ1-1; D not resolved. With 6 bases removed from V and 0 bases from J, the gap between germline ends came to 11 bases. CDR3 length equals 14 residues. Germline CDR1 is MNHNS and CDR2 is SASEGT. In DNA form, the CDR3 reads TGTGCCAGCAGCACCACCCTCCTGAACACTGAAGCTTTCTTT. Amino acids: CASSTTLLNTEAFF.

This clonotype was found many times. The chain employs TRBV12-3 or TRBV12-4 and TRBJ2-1; 11 bases match TRBD2. The V segment lost 5 bases and the J segment 2 bases; nucleotides outside the gene matches: 2. CDR3 length: 15 residues. CDR3 sequence reads: CASSKTSGTYNEQFF. CDR3 DNA sequence: TGTGCCAGCAGTAAGACTAGCGGGACCTACAATGAGCAGTTCTTC.

This clonotype was picked up a small number of times. This rearrangement joins TRBV7-8 to TRBJ1-6; D ambiguous. Germline V gene sequence: CDR1 SGHVS, CDR2 FQNEAQ. This CDR3 has 13 residues. The V end lost 1 base, the J end lost 7 bases, and 5 bases lay between the germline ends. The CDR3 nucleotides are TGTGCCAGCAGCTTAGTACAGAATTCACCCCTCCACTTT. The encoded protein is CASSLVQNSPLHF.

This clonotype was counted ten times or more. The chain has TRBV15 and TRBJ2-5, with D unclear. The CDR3 is 15 amino acids. Germline CDR1 LNHNV, CDR2 YYDKDF (reference sequence). Trimming took 0 bases from V and 4 from J, leaving 12 bases between them. The CDR3 sequence is CATSRDYRLGETQYF. CDR3 coding DNA: TGTGCCACCAGCAGAGATTATCGGCTAGGAGAGACCCAGTACTTC.

This clonotype has a count of ten or more. The rearrangement uses TRBV7-2 and TRBJ1-3, with unresolved D. Trimming took off 3 bases at V and 3 bases at J, with 12 bases between the two ends. Looked up from germline, CDR1 is SGHTA and CDR2 is FQGNSA. The CDR3 loop spans 15 amino acids. The CDR3 here is CASSLDPRGGNTIYF. Written as DNA, the CDR3 is TGTGCCAGCAGCTTGGACCCAAGAGGTGGAAACACCATATATTTT. The full variable domain, rest sourced from reference TRBV7-2 and TRBJ1-3, is GAGVSQSPSNKVTEKGKDVELRCDPISGHTALYWYRQSLGQGLEFLIYFQGNSAPDKSGLPSDRFSAERTGGSVSTLTIQRTQQEDSAVYLCASSLDPRGGNTIYFGEGSWLTVV.

This clonotype has only a few counts. This chain uses TRBV6-2 or TRBV6-3 with TRBJ2-7; 7 bases match TRBD2. The CDR3 runs 12 residues. The germline V gene has CDR1 MNHEY and CDR2 SVGEGT. V was clipped by 3 bases and J by 5 bases; unmatched bases: 1. The chain's CDR3 is CASSYRGDEQYF. Here the CDR3 DNA reads TGTGCCAGCAGTTATCGGGGGGACGAGCAGTACTTC.

This clonotype was counted a few times. The chain joins TRBV6-1 to TRBJ2-3, with TRBD2 matching over 9 bases. Germline CDR1 is MNHNS and CDR2 is SASEGT. The CDR3 runs to 15 residues. V was pared by 6 bases and J by 4 bases, with 8 bases of the junction left unmatched. CDR3 amino acids: CASSRGGGAADTQYF. Written as DNA, the CDR3 is TGTGCCAGCAGCCGGGGCGGGGGGGCCGCAGATACGCAGTATTTT.

This clonotype was counted ten times or more. The chain employs TRBV5-6 and TRBJ1-2; D is ambiguous. From germline, CDR1 is SGHDT and CDR2 YYEEEE. V was cut by 1 base and J by 9 bases, with 10 bases left in between. This CDR3 spans 12 amino acids. CDR3 loop: CASSLTRSSYTF. CDR3 coding DNA: TGTGCCAGCAGCTTGACCAGGTCCAGCTACACCTTC.

This clonotype was recorded at least ten times. This sequence joins TRBV4-1 and TRBJ2-2; the D gene is possibly TRBD2 (6 bases). Germline CDR1 and CDR2: MGHRA and YSYEKL. The V end was cut by 6 bases, the J end by 5 bases, with 10 bases between. CDR3 length: 13 residues. The CDR3 reads CASRGGDTGELFF. Here the CDR3 DNA reads TGCGCCAGCAGAGGAGGGGATACCGGGGAGCTGTTTTTT.

This clonotype appeared many times. The rearrangement links TRBV12-3 or TRBV12-4 to TRBJ2-1, with a weak D call TRBD2 (5 bases). Trimming took 5 bases from V and 0 from J, leaving 26 bases between them. CDR3 length: 20 residues. The CDR3 DNA sequence: TGTGCCAGCAGTCCTAGAGGGCTAGCTAAGAACTTTTTCTCCTACAATGAGCAGTTCTTC. Amino acids: CASSPRGLAKNFFSYNEQFF.

This clonotype was found many times. The V gene is TRBV12-3 or TRBV12-4, the J gene TRBJ1-4; D uncertain. The CDR3 has 14 amino acids. V was shortened by 6 bases and J by 0 bases, with 8 bases between the two germline ends. The CDR3 region is CASRDGPTNEKLFF. The CDR3 nucleotides are TGTGCCAGCAGGGACGGACCAACTAATGAAAAACTGTTTTTT.

This clonotype has a count of ten or more. The CDR3 loop reads CASSPGPSGAYEQYF. The CDR3 coding sequence is TGTGCCAGTAGCCCCGGTCCTAGCGGTGCCTACGAGCAGTACTTC. This sequence joins TRBV19 and TRBJ2-7; TRBD2 matches 7 bases. V gave up 6 bases and J gave up 2 bases; unmatched junction bases: 10. This CDR3 has 15 residues. Germline V gives CDR1 LNHDA, CDR2 SQIVND (reference sequence). The whole variable domain, remainder taken from reference TRBV19 and TRBJ2-7, is DGGITQSPKYLFRKEGQNVTLSCEQNLNHDAMYWYRQDPGQGLRLIYYSQIVNDFQKGDIAEGYSVSREKKESFPLTVTSAQKNPTAFYLCASSPGPSGAYEQYFGPGTRLTVT.